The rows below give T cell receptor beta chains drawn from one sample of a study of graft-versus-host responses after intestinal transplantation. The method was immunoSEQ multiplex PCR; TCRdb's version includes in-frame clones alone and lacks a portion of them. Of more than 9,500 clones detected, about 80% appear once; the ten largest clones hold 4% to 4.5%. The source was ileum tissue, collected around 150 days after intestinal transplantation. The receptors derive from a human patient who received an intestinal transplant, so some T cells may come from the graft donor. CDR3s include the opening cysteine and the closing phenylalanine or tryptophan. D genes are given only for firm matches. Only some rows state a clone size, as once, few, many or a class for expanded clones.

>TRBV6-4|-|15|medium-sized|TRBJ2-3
CASSNDTTSTDTQYF
TGTGCCAGCAGTAATGACACCACTAGCACAGATACGCAGTATTTT
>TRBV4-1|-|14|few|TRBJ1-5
CASSQDGQSQPQHF
TGCGCCAGCAGCCAAGATGGGCAGAGTCAGCCCCAGCATTTT
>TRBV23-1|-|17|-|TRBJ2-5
CANLPIYPGTPEETQYF
TGCGCCAACCTTCCCATCTACCCCGGGACACCAGAAGAGACCCAGTACTTC
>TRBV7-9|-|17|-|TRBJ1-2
CASSLGRGVPSNYGYTF
TGTGCCAGCAGCTTAGGGAGGGGAGTACCTTCTAACTATGGCTACACCTTC
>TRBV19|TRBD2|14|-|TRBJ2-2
CASRAGEVLGELFF
TGTGCCAGTAGAGCGGGGGAGGTTCTCGGGGAGCTGTTTTTT
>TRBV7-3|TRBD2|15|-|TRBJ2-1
CASSVAGGPYNEQFF
TGTGCCAGCAGCGTAGCGGGAGGGCCCTACAATGAGCAGTTCTTC
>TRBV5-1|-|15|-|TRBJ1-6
CASSAQGVRSSPLHF
TGCGCCAGCAGTGCACAGGGCGTCCGCTCTTCCCCCCTCCACTTT
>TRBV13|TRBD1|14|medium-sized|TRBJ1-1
CASNYDRGGTEAFF
TGTGCCAGCAACTATGACAGGGGGGGGACTGAAGCTTTCTTT
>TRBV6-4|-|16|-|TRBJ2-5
CASSLFRGRSSETQYF
TGTGCCAGCAGCCTTTTCCGGGGGAGGTCGTCAGAGACCCAGTACTTC
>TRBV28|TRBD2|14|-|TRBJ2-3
CASSFSGSVDTQYF
TGTGCCAGCAGTTTTAGCGGGAGTGTAGATACGCAGTATTTT
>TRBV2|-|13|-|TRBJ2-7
CASVGGPGREQYF
TGTGCCAGCGTGGGGGGGCCAGGGCGCGAGCAGTACTTC
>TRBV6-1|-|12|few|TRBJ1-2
CASSPGGYGYTF
TGTGCCAGCAGCCCCGGGGGCTATGGCTACACCTTC
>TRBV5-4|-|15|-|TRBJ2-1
CASSPTVSSYNEQFF
TGTGCCAGCAGCCCTACGGTGAGCTCCTACAATGAGCAGTTCTTC
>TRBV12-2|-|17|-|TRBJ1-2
CASRFPLGGRTLYGYTF
TGTGCAAGTCGCTTTCCATTGGGGGGGCGGACCCTCTATGGCTACACCTTC
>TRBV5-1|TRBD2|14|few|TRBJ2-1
CASSKAGGLLEQFF
TGCGCCAGCAGCAAAGCGGGAGGCCTTCTCGAGCAGTTCTTC
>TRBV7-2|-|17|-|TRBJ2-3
CASSLGVGRLDTDTQYF
TGTGCCAGCAGCTTAGGAGTCGGCCGACTAGACACAGATACGCAGTATTTT
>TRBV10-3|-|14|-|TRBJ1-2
CAISGKGGTYGYTF
TGTGCCATCAGTGGAAAAGGGGGTACCTATGGCTACACCTTC
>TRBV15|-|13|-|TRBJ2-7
CATSKEIFHEQYF
TGTGCCACCAGCAAGGAGATTTTCCACGAGCAGTACTTC
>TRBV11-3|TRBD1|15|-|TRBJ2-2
CASSTGQGAGGELFF
TGTGCCAGCAGCACCGGACAGGGGGCTGGCGGGGAGCTGTTTTTT
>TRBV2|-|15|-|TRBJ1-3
CASSGVRGTGNTIYF
TGTGCCAGCAGTGGAGTTCGAGGGACTGGAAACACCATATATTTT
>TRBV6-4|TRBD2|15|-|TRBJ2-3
CASSALAGEADTQYF
TGTGCCAGCAGCGCACTAGCGGGAGAGGCAGATACGCAGTATTTT
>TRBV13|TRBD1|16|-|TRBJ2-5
CASSLEIGQGEETQYF
TGTGCCAGCAGCTTAGAGATCGGACAGGGGGAAGAGACCCAGTACTTC
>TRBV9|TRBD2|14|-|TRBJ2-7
CASSPGTSGYEQYF
TGTGCCAGCAGCCCCGGGACTAGCGGCTACGAGCAGTACTTC
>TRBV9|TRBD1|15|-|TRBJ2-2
CASSVGTGGGVELFF
TGTGCCAGCAGCGTAGGGACAGGGGGAGGAGTGGAGCTGTTTTTT
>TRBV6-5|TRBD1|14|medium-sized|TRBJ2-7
CASTRTGEFYEQYF
TGTGCCAGCACCCGGACAGGGGAATTTTACGAGCAGTACTTC
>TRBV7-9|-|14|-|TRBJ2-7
CASSFLGGPYEQYF
TGTGCCAGCAGCTTTTTGGGGGGGCCCTACGAGCAGTACTTC
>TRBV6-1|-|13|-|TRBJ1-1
CASSITGYTEAFF
TGTGCCAGCAGCATAACAGGGTACACTGAAGCTTTCTTT
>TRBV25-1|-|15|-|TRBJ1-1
CASTPRRGSNTEAFF
TGTGCCAGCACCCCCCGCCGGGGTTCGAACACTGAAGCTTTCTTT
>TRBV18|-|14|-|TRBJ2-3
CASSLGLGTDTQYF
TGTGCCAGCTCACTGGGGCTGGGCACAGATACGCAGTATTTT
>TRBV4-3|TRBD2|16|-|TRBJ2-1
CASSLRLAGDHNEQFF
TGCGCCAGCAGCCTACGACTAGCGGGGGATCACAATGAGCAGTTCTTC
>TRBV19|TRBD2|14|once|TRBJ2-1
CASWDQRGNHEQFF
TGTGCCAGCTGGGACCAGCGGGGGAACCATGAGCAGTTCTTC
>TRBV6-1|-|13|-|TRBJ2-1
CASTRLGAGEQFF
TGTGCCAGCACTCGGCTCGGCGCCGGGGAGCAGTTCTTC